This T cell receptor beta chain was captured by sequencing in a study of regulatory T cells in long-lasting Graves disease. The time point here: persistent/refractory GD, antithyroid drugs over 5 years with positive TRAb. TCR sequences were obtained from RNA taken from PBMCs. Investigators prepared the TCR beta libraries by applying iRepertoire HTBI primers and Arm-PCR of CDR3 regions. TCRdb processed the multiplex PCR reads anew with MiXCR; each CDR3 protein has one entry. The table has some 470,000 distinct CDR3 sequences, 20% to 25% seen once. J gave up 10 bases and V 4 bases, and 8 bases lay outside the gene matches. CDR1 and CDR2 from the germline V gene are SGHNT and YYREEE (reference sequence). The CDR3 is 15 amino acids.

The chain has TRBV5-4 and TRBJ1-6, with 10 bases that match TRBD1. The material sequenced was peripheral blood mononuclear cells (PBMCs), taken when the disease was refractory, from a patient treated with antithyroid drugs. The clonotype comes from a female donor with Graves disease. The CDR3 nucleotides read TGTGCCAGCAGCCCCCGGACAGGGGGAACATCACCCCTCCACTTT. Translation gives CASSPRTGGTSPLHF.